A single sample gave rise to the 12 T cell receptor beta chains below, sequenced in a study of blood T cells in healthy people across ages. Alongside a J-beta primer mix, a sample-barcoded 5' primer served in a second PCR lasting about 7 to 11 cycles. TCRdb re-called the 5' RACE reads through MiXCR, storing one row per CDR3 protein. The top ten clones hold roughly 22% of a sample with 710,000 or so distinct CDR3 sequences, about a fifth of them seen once. Material: blood. These receptor sequences come from a man between 65 and 80 years old in good health.

V and J are TRBV6-4 and TRBJ2-1; no definite D call. V dropped 6 bases and J dropped 6 bases, with 12 bases sitting between them. CDR1 and CDR2 from the germline V gene are MRHNA and SNTAGT. The CDR3 consists of 13 residues. The CDR3 sequence: CASSYDSGNEQFF. In DNA form, the CDR3 reads TGTGCCAGCAGCTATGACTCGGGCAATGAGCAGTTCTTC.

This clonotype turned up a few times. V and J are TRBV11-2 and TRBJ1-1; D is uncertain. The CDR3 is made up of 15 amino acids. The germline V and J ends were trimmed by 5 bases and 1 base, with 14 bases remaining between them. CDR1 is SGHAT, CDR2 FQNNGV, per germline. CDR3 nucleotides: TGTGCCAGCAGCCCTTTGAGACTGGCGAACACTGAAGCTTTCTTT. Its translation is CASSPLRLANTEAFF. The full variable domain, rest sourced from reference TRBV11-2 and TRBJ1-1, is EAGVAQSPRYKIIEKRQSVAFWCNPISGHATLYWYQQILGQGPKLLIQFQNNGVVDDSQLPKDRFSAERLKGVDSTLKIQPAKLEDSAVYLCASSPLRLANTEAFFGQGTRLTVV.

The chain links TRBV29-1 to TRBJ1-2, with D possibly being TRBD1 (6 bases). In germline, CDR1 is SQVTM, CDR2 ANQGSEA. This CDR3 is 13 amino acids long. Deletions cut 6 bases from V and 8 bases from J, with 19 bases between. For the CDR3, the DNA is TGCAGCGTCCCAAGTGGGGGCGTGCGGGGCTACACCTTC. This encodes CSVPSGGVRGYTF. The full variable domain, rest sourced from reference TRBV29-1 and TRBJ1-2, is SAVISQKPSRDICQRGTSLTIQCQVDSQVTMMFWYRQQPGQSLTLIATANQGSEATYESGFVIDKFPISRPNLTFSTLTVSNMSPEDSSIYLCSVPSGGVRGYTFGSGTRLTVV.

The rearrangement joins TRBV3-1 to TRBJ1-2; the D gene is possibly TRBD1 (6 bases). This CDR3 comprises 16 residues. Trimming pared 1 base from V and 5 bases from J, leaving 17 bases between. Germline V CDR1 and CDR2: LGHDT, YNNKEL (reference sequence). The CDR3 bases are TGTGCCAGCAGCCAAGGGAGATCCCGGACAGTTTATGGCTACACCTTC. Protein sequence: CASSQGRSRTVYGYTF.

This clonotype was detected a few times. The chain is built from TRBV7-3 and TRBJ2-1; 7 nucleotides match TRBD2. Trimming cost V 4 bases and J 7 bases; bases outside gene matches: 4. CDR1 and CDR2 from the germline V gene are SGHTA and FQGTGA. This CDR3 has 13 amino acids. CDR3 protein: CASSSNSGNEQFF. As DNA, the CDR3 is TGTGCCAGCAGCTCTAATAGCGGGAATGAGCAGTTCTTC.

This clonotype was detected only a few times. CDR3 bases: TGTGCCAGCAGCTTGGAGGGGGGATTCACAGATACGCAGTATTTT. This encodes CASSLEGGFTDTQYF. J is TRBJ2-3 and V is TRBV5-5; D possibly matches TRBD1 or TRBD2 (6 bases each). Trimming pared 0 bases from V and 2 bases from J, leaving 10 bases between. Per germline, CDR1 SGHKS and CDR2 YYEKEE (reference sequence). The CDR3 is 15 amino acids. Combining the CDR3 with reference TRBV5-5 and TRBJ2-3 gives the whole variable domain DAGVTQSPTHLIKTRGQQVTLRCSPISGHKSVSWYQQVLGQGPQFIFQYYEKEERGRGNFPDRFSARQFPNYSSELNVNALLLGDSALYLCASSLEGGFTDTQYFGPGTRLTVL.

This clonotype was recorded a few times. The chain combines TRBV29-1 with TRBJ2-7; D is unresolved. V was trimmed by 4 bases and J by 6 bases, leaving 13 bases between them. CDR1 is SQVTM, CDR2 ANQGSEA, per germline. The CDR3 sequence is 12 residues long. The chain's CDR3 is CSVGPPVGEQYF. In nucleotides, the CDR3 is TGCAGCGTTGGACCGCCGGTCGGCGAGCAGTACTTC.

J is TRBJ1-5 and V is TRBV27, with unresolved D. Trimming stripped 4 bases from V and 0 bases from J, with 7 bases between. CDR1 MNHEY and CDR2 SMNVEV come from the germline V gene (reference sequence). The CDR3 runs to 14 residues. CDR3 residues: CASSSTSSNQPQHF. CDR3 coding DNA: TGTGCCAGCAGTTCTACATCTAGCAATCAGCCCCAGCATTTT.

This clonotype was detected a few times. The chain carries TRBV5-1 and TRBJ1-4; a possible D gene is TRBD1 (6 bases). The CDR3 is made up of 16 amino acids. Per the germline V gene, CDR1 is SGHRS and CDR2 is YFSETQ. The V end was cut by 3 bases, the J end by 2 bases, with 14 bases between. The CDR3 region has the DNA TGCGCCAGCAGCTGGGTTGGGGGCACGACTAATGAAAAACTGTTTTTT. This sequence encodes CASSWVGGTTNEKLFF.

The J gene is TRBJ2-2, the V gene TRBV12-3 or TRBV12-4; tentative D call: TRBD1 (5 bases). V was shortened by 7 bases and J by 0 bases, with 12 bases between the two germline ends. The CDR3 is 15 residues long. The CDR3 nucleotides are TGTGCCAGCAAATTAGGGGTGGCGAACACCGGGGAGCTGTTTTTT. The encoded protein is CASKLGVANTGELFF.

This rearrangement joins TRBV29-1 to TRBJ1-2, with D hard to call. CDR1 is SQVTM and CDR2 is ANQGSEA in the germline V gene. This CDR3 has 11 residues. Trimming took 5 bases from V and 2 from J, leaving 6 bases between them. CDR3 in DNA: TGCAGCGTTATAGACAACTATGGCTACACCTTC. Its translation is CSVIDNYGYTF. Full variable domain (missing parts from reference TRBV29-1 and TRBJ1-2): SAVISQKPSRDICQRGTSLTIQCQVDSQVTMMFWYRQQPGQSLTLIATANQGSEATYESGFVIDKFPISRPNLTFSTLTVSNMSPEDSSIYLCSVIDNYGYTFGSGTRLTVV.

This clonotype showed up just a few times. CDR3 coding DNA: TGTGCCAGCAGTTTCCCTAGCGGGGGTAGCACAGATACGCAGTATTTT. It encodes CASSFPSGGSTDTQYF. V gene TRBV12-3 or TRBV12-4 combines with J gene TRBJ2-3, with TRBD2 matching over 10 bases. CDR3 length equals 16 residues. The trim removed 3 bases at V and 0 bases at J, leaving 3 bases unmatched.